This T cell receptor beta chain appears in the sequencing data of a study of cytomegalovirus exposure and HLA in healthy donors. The PCR used 60 Vbeta and 13 Jbeta primers. The method was immunoSEQ multiplex PCR; TCRdb's version includes in-frame clones alone and lacks a portion of them. Across about 33,000 clones, the top ten clones capture more than 3.5% of the sample. With regard to this clone: As yet, its antigen is unknown.

Overall study results and limits: The analysis excluded some indistinguishable V segments, including TRBV6-2 and TRBV6-3.

The germline gives CDR1 SGHTA, CDR2 FQGNSA. The CDR3 sequence is 15 residues long. V shed 5 bases and J 2 bases; nucleotides not matched to a gene: 9. The chain joins TRBV7-2 to TRBJ2-7, with 7 positions matching TRBD1. This receptor was identified in a woman in her thirties or forties in good health and CMV-seropositive. Sequencing was carried out using PBMCs. The CDR3 coding sequence is TGTGCCAGCAGCCCTCCGGGACAGAAAACCTACGAGCAGTACTTC. Its protein product is CASSPPGQKTYEQYF.